A selection of T cell receptor beta chains follows, all from one sample in a study of CD8+ T cells in alopecia areata. Assay used: immunoSEQ multiplex PCR; TCRdb lists only in-frame clones, some missing. Of 150,000 or so clones in the sample, around 58% were seen once. The sample was CD4+ T cells sorted from blood, taken between weeks 55 and 65, from a patient treated with tofacitinib. The receptors were gathered from a human donor with alopecia areata. The CDR3 runs from the conserved cysteine through the conserved F or W. A D gene is named only where the DNA matches it firmly.

v_call	d_call	j_call	cdr3_aa
TRBV15	TRBD1	TRBJ2-3	CATSRPGQGPGDTQYF
TRBV7-9	TRBD2	TRBJ2-1	CASTKAGGQFF
TRBV7-9	TRBD2	TRBJ2-5	CASSYGGAIAETQYF
TRBV29-1	-	TRBJ2-3	CSVEGRTSTDTQYF
TRBV2	TRBD2	TRBJ2-1	CASSRLAGLNNEQFF
TRBV10-2	-	TRBJ2-5	CASSESGGRQETQYF
TRBV30	-	TRBJ2-2	CAWRFTTVSGELFF
TRBV6-6	-	TRBJ2-5	CASSSPNQETQYF
TRBV7-2	-	TRBJ1-2	CASSLYDGYTF
TRBV27	-	TRBJ1-1	CASSLSGPARAFF
TRBV20-1	-	TRBJ1-2	CSAAGDNGYTF
TRBV7-3	TRBD1	TRBJ2-3	CASSPGQGPSNTQYF
TRBV6-5	-	TRBJ1-2	CASSYSRAGQDGYTF
TRBV30	-	TRBJ2-5	CAWSRAGLETQYF